This T cell receptor beta chain was found in a study of shared clonotypes between healthy human individuals. Caucasian adults living in Nashville, Tennessee, provided all samples. Tens of thousands of T cell genomes (roughly 220 ng DNA) went into each sorted-subset replicate. Method: immunoSEQ multiplex PCR; TCRdb's copy keeps in-frame clones and lacks some. There are approximately 2.5 million clones in the sample; under 95% occur only once, and 0.36% lies in the top ten. V dropped 0 bases and J dropped 8 bases, with 6 bases sitting between them. Germline values: CDR1 SGHRS, CDR2 YFSETQ. This CDR3 is 12 amino acids long. In regard to this clone: Other DNA sequences in this sample translate to the same CDR3.

This sequence joins TRBV5-1 and TRBJ2-1, with D perhaps matching TRBD1 or TRBD2 (5 bases each). The receptor comes from a man aged 18 to 30 in good health. Some clones in this sample may be carry-over from other donors' samples. The sample consisted of naive CD4+ T cells from PBMCs. Noted subset: CD45RA+ positively selected. The DNA for the CDR3 is TGCGCCAGCAGCTTGGTGGGGGATGAGCAGTTCTTC. This translates into CASSLVGDEQFF.